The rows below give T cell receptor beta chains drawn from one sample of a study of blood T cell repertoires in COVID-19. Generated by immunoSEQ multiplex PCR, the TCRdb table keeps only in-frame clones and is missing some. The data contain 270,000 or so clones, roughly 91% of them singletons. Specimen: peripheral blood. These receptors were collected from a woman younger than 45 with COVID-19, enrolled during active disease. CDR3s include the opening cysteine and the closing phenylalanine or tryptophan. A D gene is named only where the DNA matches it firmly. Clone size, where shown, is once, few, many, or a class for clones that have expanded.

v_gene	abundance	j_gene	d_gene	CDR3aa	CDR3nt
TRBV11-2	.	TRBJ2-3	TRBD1	CASAWGQVSTDTQYF	TGTGCCAGCGCCTGGGGACAGGTGAGCACAGATACGCAGTATTTT
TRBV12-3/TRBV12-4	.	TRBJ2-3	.	CASSMGPGDTQYF	TGTGCCAGCAGTATGGGGCCCGGAGATACGCAGTATTTT
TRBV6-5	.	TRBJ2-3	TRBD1	CATLLIGGRTDTQYF	TGTGCCACCTTACTAATAGGGGGCCGCACAGATACGCAGTATTTT
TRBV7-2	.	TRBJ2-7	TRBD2	CASSFRTSGTYEQYF	TGTGCCAGCAGCTTCCGGACTAGCGGTACCTACGAGCAGTACTTC
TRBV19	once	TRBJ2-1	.	CASSIWGDEQFF	TGTGCCAGTAGTATCTGGGGGGATGAGCAGTTCTTC
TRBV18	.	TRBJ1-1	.	CASSPLPHSGGNTEAFF	TGTGCCAGCTCACCACTCCCCCACTCGGGGGGGAACACTGAAGCTTTCTTT
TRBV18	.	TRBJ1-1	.	CASSASGGNTEAFF	TGTGCCAGCTCAGCCTCCGGGGGTAACACTGAAGCTTTCTTT
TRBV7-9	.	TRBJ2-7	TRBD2	CASSLGTGTSESYEQYF	TGTGCCAGCAGCTTAGGGACAGGGACTAGCGAATCCTACGAGCAGTACTTC
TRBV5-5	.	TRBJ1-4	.	CASSLEGQEKNEKLFF	TGTGCCAGCAGCTTGGAGGGACAAGAGAAAAATGAAAAACTGTTTTTT
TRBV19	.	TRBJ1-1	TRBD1	CASKTDRGVTEAFF	TGTGCCAGTAAGACTGACAGGGGCGTCACTGAAGCTTTCTTT
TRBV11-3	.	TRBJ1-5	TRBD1	CASSLARDRGTSGQPQHF	TGTGCCAGCAGCTTGGCCCGGGACAGGGGGACTTCCGGTCAGCCCCAGCATTTT
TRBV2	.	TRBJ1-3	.	CASRPGYSGNTIYF	TGTGCCAGCAGACCAGGATACTCTGGAAACACCATATATTTT
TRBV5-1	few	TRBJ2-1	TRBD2	CASSLRASGVYNEQFF	TGCGCCAGCAGCTTGAGGGCTAGCGGGGTCTACAATGAGCAGTTCTTC
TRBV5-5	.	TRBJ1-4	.	CASSLPERVEKLFF	TGTGCCAGCAGCTTGCCCGAGAGGGTAGAAAAACTGTTTTTT
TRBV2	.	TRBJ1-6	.	CASTDNYNSPLHF	TGTGCCAGCACGGACAACTATAATTCACCCCTCCACTTT
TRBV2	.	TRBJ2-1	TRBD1	CASRGQIGNRGSYNEQFF	TGTGCCAGCAGGGGCCAGATTGGGAACAGGGGTAGCTACAATGAGCAGTTCTTC
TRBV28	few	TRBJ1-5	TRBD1	CASSYGLDGTANQPQHF	TGTGCCAGCAGTTATGGGTTAGATGGGACAGCCAATCAGCCCCAGCATTTT
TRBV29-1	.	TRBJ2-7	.	CSAGQQGERYF	TGCAGCGCCGGACAGCAAGGGGAGAGGTACTTC
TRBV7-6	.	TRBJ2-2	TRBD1	CASSSLLTGGADTGELFF	TGTGCCAGCAGCTCCTTGCTCACAGGGGGCGCCGACACCGGGGAGCTGTTTTTT
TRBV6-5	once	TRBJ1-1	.	CASSYTPTRTEAFF	TGTGCCAGCAGTTACACCCCTACTCGCACTGAAGCTTTCTTT
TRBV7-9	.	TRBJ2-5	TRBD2	CASSLAGTSRETQYF	TGTGCCAGCAGCTTAGCGGGGACTAGTCGCGAGACCCAGTACTTC
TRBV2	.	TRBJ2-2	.	CASSQGYTGELFF	TGTGCCAGCAGTCAGGGGTACACCGGGGAGCTGTTTTTT
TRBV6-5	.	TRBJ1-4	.	CASTTRDGDEKLFF	TGTGCCAGCACCACGCGGGACGGAGATGAAAAACTGTTTTTT
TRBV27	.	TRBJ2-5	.	CASSLGGVETQYF	TGTGCCAGCAGCCTCGGGGGTGTAGAGACCCAGTACTTC
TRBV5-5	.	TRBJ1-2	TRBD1	CASSPPRTGRPNYGYTF	TGTGCCAGCAGCCCCCCCCGGACAGGGAGACCTAACTATGGCTACACCTTC
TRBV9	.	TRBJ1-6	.	CASSVESGYSSPLHF	TGTGCCAGCAGCGTAGAGTCAGGGTATAGTTCACCCCTCCACTTT
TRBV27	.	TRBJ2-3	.	CASSDRKQGEVSTDTQYF	TGTGCCAGCAGTGACCGCAAACAGGGAGAGGTTAGCACAGATACGCAGTATTTT
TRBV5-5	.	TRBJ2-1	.	CASSLLGREQFF	TGTGCCAGCAGCTTGTTGGGGCGTGAGCAGTTCTTC
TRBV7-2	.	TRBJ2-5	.	CASSLAGHFQETQYF	TGTGCCAGCAGCTTAGCGGGACACTTCCAAGAGACCCAGTACTTC
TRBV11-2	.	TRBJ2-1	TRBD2	CASSLDGLAGVGQFF	TGTGCCAGCAGCTTAGATGGACTAGCGGGGGTCGGGCAGTTCTTC
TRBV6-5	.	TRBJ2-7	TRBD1	CASSYSRGGGEHEQYF	TGTGCCAGCAGTTACTCGAGAGGGGGCGGAGAGCACGAGCAGTACTTC
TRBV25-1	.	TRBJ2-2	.	CASHGQNTGELFF	TGTGCCAGCCACGGACAAAACACCGGGGAGCTGTTTTTT
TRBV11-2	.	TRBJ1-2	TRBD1	CASSLLGTGDPNGYTF	TGTGCCAGCAGCTTGTTGGGGACAGGGGACCCTAATGGCTACACCTTC
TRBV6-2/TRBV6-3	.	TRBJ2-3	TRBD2	CASSQTGLGGSTDTQYF	TGTGCCAGCAGTCAGACTGGCTTGGGGGGGAGCACAGATACGCAGTATTTT
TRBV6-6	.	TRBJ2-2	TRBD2	CASSSGGTGTGELFF	TGTGCCAGCAGTTCGGGGGGGACGGGCACCGGGGAGCTGTTTTTT
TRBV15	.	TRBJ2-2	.	CATSRDAGTGELFF	TGTGCCACCAGCAGAGATGCGGGAACCGGGGAGCTGTTTTTT
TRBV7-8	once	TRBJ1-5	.	CASSLEQGGQPQHF	TGTGCCAGCAGCTTAGAACAGGGTGGTCAGCCCCAGCATTTT
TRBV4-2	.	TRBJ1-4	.	CASSQDRAGEKLFF	TGTGCCAGCAGCCAAGACAGGGCCGGTGAAAAACTGTTTTTT
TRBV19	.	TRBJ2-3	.	CASSIQQTHGYTDTQYF	TGTGCCAGTAGTATACAACAGACCCACGGCTATACAGATACGCAGTATTTT
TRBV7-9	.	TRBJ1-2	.	CASSPPGQTFYGYTF	TGTGCCAGCAGCCCCCCAGGACAGACGTTCTATGGCTACACCTTC
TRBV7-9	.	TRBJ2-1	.	CASSLVTGAYNEQFF	TGTGCCAGCAGCTTAGTGACGGGGGCCTACAATGAGCAGTTCTTC
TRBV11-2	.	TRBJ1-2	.	CASSLAQGTGYTF	TGTGCCAGCAGCTTAGCCCAGGGTACTGGCTACACCTTC